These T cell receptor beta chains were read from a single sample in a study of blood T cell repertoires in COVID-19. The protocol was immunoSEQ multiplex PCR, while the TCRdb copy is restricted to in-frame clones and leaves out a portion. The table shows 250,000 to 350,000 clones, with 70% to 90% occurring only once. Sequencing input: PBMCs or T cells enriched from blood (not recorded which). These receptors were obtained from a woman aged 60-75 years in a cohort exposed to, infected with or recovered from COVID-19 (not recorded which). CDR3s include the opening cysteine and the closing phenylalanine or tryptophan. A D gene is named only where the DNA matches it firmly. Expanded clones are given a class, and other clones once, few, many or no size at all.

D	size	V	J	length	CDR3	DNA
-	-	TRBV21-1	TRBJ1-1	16	CASSKERNRANTEAFF	TGTGCCAGCAGCAAAGAAAGGAACAGGGCGAACACTGAAGCTTTCTTT
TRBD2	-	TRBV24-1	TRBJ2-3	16	CATSAAVAGVTDTQYF	TGTGCCACCAGCGCCGCCGTAGCGGGAGTCACAGATACGCAGTATTTT
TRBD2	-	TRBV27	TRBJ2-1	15	CASSRREGQYNEQFF	TGTGCCAGCAGCCGGCGGGAGGGCCAGTACAATGAGCAGTTCTTC
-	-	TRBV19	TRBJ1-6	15	CASSRQSSYNSPLHF	TGTGCCAGTAGTCGACAGAGCTCCTATAATTCACCCCTCCACTTT
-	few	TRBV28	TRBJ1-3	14	CASSSPFPRNTIYF	TGTGCCAGCAGTTCACCTTTCCCTAGAAACACCATATATTTT
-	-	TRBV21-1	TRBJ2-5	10	CATSSEPQYF	TGTGCCACCTCGTCGGAGCCCCAGTACTTC
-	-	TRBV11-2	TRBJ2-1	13	CASSLVRREEQFF	TGTGCCAGCAGCTTAGTAAGACGGGAAGAGCAGTTCTTC
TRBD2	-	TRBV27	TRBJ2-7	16	CASSLTSGSISYEQYF	TGTGCCAGCAGTTTAACTAGCGGGAGCATTTCCTACGAGCAGTACTTC
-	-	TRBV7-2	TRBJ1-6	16	CASSMEAGLPNSPLHF	TGTGCCAGCTCCATGGAGGCGGGTCTTCCAAATTCACCCCTCCACTTT
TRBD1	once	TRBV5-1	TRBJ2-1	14	CASSRTGQYNEQFF	TGCGCCAGCAGCCGGACAGGCCAATACAATGAGCAGTTCTTC
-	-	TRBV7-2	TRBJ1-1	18	CASSSHGVQRPGNTEAFF	TGTGCCAGCAGCTCACACGGGGTCCAACGACCCGGGAACACTGAAGCTTTCTTT
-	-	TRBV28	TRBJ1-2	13	CASRKQGSGGYTF	TGTGCCAGCAGGAAACAGGGAAGCGGAGGCTACACCTTC
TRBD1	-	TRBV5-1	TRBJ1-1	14	CASSPDRGNTEAFF	TGCGCCAGCAGCCCCGACAGGGGGAACACTGAAGCTTTCTTT
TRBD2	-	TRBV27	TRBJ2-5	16	CASSKRLAGGLETQYF	TGTGCCAGCAGCAAACGACTAGCGGGAGGCCTAGAGACCCAGTACTTC
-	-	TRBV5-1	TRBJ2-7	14	CASSSVAGRGEGYF	TGCGCCAGCAGCTCCGTAGCCGGTCGAGGAGAGGGGTACTTC
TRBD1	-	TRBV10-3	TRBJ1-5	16	CAIGTGTGNSNQPQHF	TGTGCCATCGGCACCGGGACAGGGAATAGCAATCAGCCCCAGCATTTT
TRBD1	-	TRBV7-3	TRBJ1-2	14	CASSLGTGYYGYTF	TGTGCCAGCAGCTTAGGGACAGGGTACTATGGCTACACCTTC
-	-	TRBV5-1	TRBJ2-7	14	CASTVDSLSYEQYF	TGCGCCAGCACCGTGGACTCATTGAGTTACGAGCAGTACTTC
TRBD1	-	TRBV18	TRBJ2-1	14	CASSPGTGVNEQFF	TGTGCCAGCTCACCTGGGACAGGGGTGAATGAGCAGTTCTTC
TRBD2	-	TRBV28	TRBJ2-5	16	CASSLGGLSVQETQYF	TGTGCCAGCAGTTTGGGAGGGTTGTCAGTACAAGAGACCCAGTACTTC
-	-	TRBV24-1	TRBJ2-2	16	CATSDLVSGSTGELFF	TGTGCCACCAGTGATTTGGTTTCGGGATCCACCGGGGAGCTGTTTTTT
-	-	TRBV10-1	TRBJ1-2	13	CASSESELHGYTF	TGCGCCAGCAGTGAATCGGAGCTCCATGGCTACACCTTC
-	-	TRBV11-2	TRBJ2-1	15	CASSPLDSGYREQFF	TGTGCCAGCAGCCCCCTTGATTCAGGGTATCGTGAGCAGTTCTTC
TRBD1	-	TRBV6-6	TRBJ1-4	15	CASSRTGVTNEKLFF	TGTGCCAGCAGTCGGACAGGGGTAACTAATGAAAAACTGTTTTTT
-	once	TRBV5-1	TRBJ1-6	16	CASKAQGSTSNSPLHF	TGCGCCAGCAAGGCGCAAGGCTCGACTTCTAATTCACCCCTCCACTTT
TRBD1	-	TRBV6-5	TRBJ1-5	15	CASRGGQGSNQPQHF	TGTGCCAGCAGAGGAGGACAGGGGAGCAATCAGCCCCAGCATTTT
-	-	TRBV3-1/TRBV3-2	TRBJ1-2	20	CASSHYAIVPSTGSAYGYTF	TGTGCCAGCAGCCACTACGCTATTGTGCCCTCTACAGGGTCTGCCTATGGCTACACCTTC
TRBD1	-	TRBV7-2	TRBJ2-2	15	CASSLGPGGTGELFF	TGTGCCAGCAGCTTAGGGCCAGGGGGCACCGGGGAGCTGTTTTTT
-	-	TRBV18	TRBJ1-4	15	CASSARRTTNEKLFF	TGTGCCAGCTCAGCCAGGAGGACAACTAATGAAAAACTGTTTTTT
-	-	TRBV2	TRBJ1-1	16	CASRDPAAGMNTEAFF	TGTGCCAGCAGGGACCCTGCGGCGGGGATGAACACTGAAGCTTTCTTT
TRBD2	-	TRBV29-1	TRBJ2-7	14	CSVPLGLAGNEQYF	TGCAGCGTACCCCTGGGACTAGCGGGAAACGAGCAGTACTTC
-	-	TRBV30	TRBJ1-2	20	CAWSRAALGGWSPANYGYTF	TGTGCCTGGAGCCGCGCCGCACTGGGGGGATGGAGTCCAGCTAACTATGGCTACACCTTC
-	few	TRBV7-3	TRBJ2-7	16	CASSFRGGNPSYEQYF	TGTGCCAGCAGCTTCCGTGGAGGGAACCCATCCTACGAGCAGTACTTC
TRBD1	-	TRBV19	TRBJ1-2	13	CASSLRDSSGYTF	TGTGCCAGTAGTCTACGGGACAGCTCCGGCTACACCTTC
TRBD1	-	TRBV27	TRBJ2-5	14	CASTRDSEQETQYF	TGTGCCAGCACCAGGGACAGCGAACAAGAGACCCAGTACTTC
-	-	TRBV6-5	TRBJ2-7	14	CASKLKGGRDEQYF	TGTGCCAGCAAGTTAAAGGGGGGGAGGGACGAGCAGTACTTC
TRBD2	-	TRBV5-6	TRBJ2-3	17	CASSLVGLAGITDTQYF	TGTGCCAGCAGCTTGGTGGGACTAGCGGGGATCACAGATACGCAGTATTTT
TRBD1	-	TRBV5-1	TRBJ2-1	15	CASSPSTGNYNEQFF	TGCGCCAGCAGCCCCTCGACAGGGAATTACAATGAGCAGTTCTTC
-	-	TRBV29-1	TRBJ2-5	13	CSGRTGYQETQYF	TGCAGCGGGAGAACAGGGTACCAAGAGACCCAGTACTTC
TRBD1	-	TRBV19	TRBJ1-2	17	CASSNPSRDSGNYGYTF	TGTGCCAGTAGTAACCCGAGCCGGGACAGCGGGAACTATGGCTACACCTTC
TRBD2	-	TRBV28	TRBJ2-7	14	CASSRLAGTYEQYF	TGTGCCAGCAGTAGACTAGCGGGGACCTACGAGCAGTACTTC
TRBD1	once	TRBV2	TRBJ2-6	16	CASSEAGGTGANVLTF	TGTGCCAGCAGTGAGGCAGGGGGCACTGGGGCCAACGTCCTGACTTTC
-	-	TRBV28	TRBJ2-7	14	CASSSQGSLYEQYF	TGTGCCAGCAGTTCCCAGGGGTCCCTCTACGAGCAGTACTTC
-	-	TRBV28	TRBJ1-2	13	CASSLSNRAGYTF	TGTGCCAGCAGTTTATCGAACAGGGCAGGCTACACCTTC
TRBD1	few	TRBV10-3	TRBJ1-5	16	CAISDGGQGYNQPQHF	TGTGCCATCAGTGATGGGGGACAGGGCTACAATCAGCCCCAGCATTTT
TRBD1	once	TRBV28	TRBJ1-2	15	CASSLMTGQPLGYTF	TGTGCCAGCAGTTTAATGACAGGGCAACCCCTTGGCTACACCTTC
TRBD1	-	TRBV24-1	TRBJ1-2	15	CATSDGTGGDYGYTF	TGTGCCACCAGTGACGGGACAGGGGGGGACTATGGCTACACCTTC
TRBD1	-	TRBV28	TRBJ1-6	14	CASSFVTGSSPLHF	TGTGCCAGCAGTTTTGTGACAGGGAGTTCACCCCTCCACTTT
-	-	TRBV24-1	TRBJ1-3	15	CATSDSTGSGNTIYF	TGTGCCACCAGTGATTCGACGGGATCTGGAAACACCATATATTTT
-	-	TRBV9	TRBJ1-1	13	CASSANMNTEAFF	TGTGCCAGCAGCGCAAACATGAACACTGAAGCTTTCTTT
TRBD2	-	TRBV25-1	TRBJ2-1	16	CASSDLAGGSYNEQFF	TGTGCCAGCAGTGATTTAGCGGGAGGGTCCTACAATGAGCAGTTCTTC
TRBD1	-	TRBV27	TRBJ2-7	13	CASRQGISYEQYF	TGTGCCAGTAGACAGGGAATCTCCTACGAGCAGTACTTC
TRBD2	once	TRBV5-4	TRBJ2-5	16	CASTRTSGRAIETQYF	TGTGCCAGCACCCGGACTAGCGGGAGGGCCATCGAGACCCAGTACTTC
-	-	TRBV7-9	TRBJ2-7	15	CASSLGRVESYEQYF	TGTGCCAGCAGCTTAGGCAGGGTAGAATCCTACGAGCAGTACTTC